The 13 T cell receptor beta chains presented below share a single source sample, sequenced in a study of cytomegalovirus exposure and HLA in healthy donors. Researchers ran the PCR with 60 Vbeta and 13 Jbeta primers. The method was immunoSEQ multiplex PCR; TCRdb's version includes in-frame clones alone and lacks a portion of them. The sample carries under 150,000 clones, about 77% recorded once. The specimen was PBMCs. These receptors all come from a middle-aged woman in good health and CMV-seronegative.

This chain links TRBV9 with TRBJ1-1; a weak D match, TRBD1 (5 bases). Per germline, CDR1 SGDLS and CDR2 YYNGEE. Trimming removed 1 base from V and 1 base from J, with 14 bases in between. CDR3 length: 16 amino acids. In DNA form, the CDR3 reads TGTGCCAGCAGCGTAACTGGGGCCGCGGAGAACACTGAAGCTTTCTTT. This gives the protein CASSVTGAAENTEAFF.

This chain joins TRBV6-1 and TRBJ1-3; D is ambiguous. This CDR3 has 16 residues. The V and J ends lost 0 bases and 0 bases respectively, with 9 bases between them. Per germline, CDR1 MNHNS and CDR2 SASEGT. The CDR3 protein is CASSEATTFSGNTIYF. The CDR3 DNA reads TGTGCCAGCAGTGAAGCGACGACTTTCTCTGGAAACACCATATATTTT.

The CDR3 DNA follows: TGTGCCAGCAGTGGACCCAGGACAGGCGAAAAGACCCAGTACTTC. Amino acids: CASSGPRTGEKTQYF. The chain couples TRBV25-1 to TRBJ2-5; 7 bases align to TRBD1. Trimming took 4 bases from V and 6 from J; bases not matched to a gene: 11. CDR1 and CDR2 from the germline V gene are MGHDK and SYGVNS. The CDR3 runs 15 residues.

V gene TRBV6-1 combines with J gene TRBJ2-1; 11 nucleotides match TRBD2. CDR1 is MNHNS and CDR2 is SASEGT in the germline V gene. The length of the CDR3 is 14 residues. The trim removed 7 bases at V and 2 bases at J, leaving 1 base unmatched. The CDR3 loop reads CASILAGAYNEQFF. In DNA form, the CDR3 reads TGTGCCAGCATACTAGCGGGGGCCTACAATGAGCAGTTCTTC.

The chain carries TRBV6-5 and TRBJ1-2; 8 bases agree with TRBD1. J lost 6 bases, V lost 9 bases, and 3 bases had no gene match. Germline loops: CDR1 MNHEY, CDR2 SVGAGI. The CDR3 extends over 11 amino acids. CDR3 in amino acids: CASGQGNGYTF. In DNA, the CDR3 is TGTGCCAGTGGACAGGGCAATGGCTACACCTTC.

The chain's CDR3 is CASSVIDRGGNTIYF. For the CDR3, the DNA is TGTGCCAGCAGCGTAATCGACAGGGGGGGAAACACCATATATTTT. The genes are TRBV9 and TRBJ1-3; 9 bases fit TRBD1. Germline values: CDR1 SGDLS, CDR2 YYNGEE. Germline trimming cut 1 base from V and 4 bases from J; bases unmatched to any gene: 3. The CDR3 covers 15 residues.

The rearrangement links TRBV27 to TRBJ2-7; D possibly corresponds to TRBD2 (6 bases). Deletions cut 2 bases from V and 0 bases from J, with 8 bases between. Germline lookup yields CDR1 MNHEY and CDR2 SMNVEV (reference sequence). This CDR3 is 14 amino acids long. CDR3 sequence (DNA): TGTGCCAGCAGTTTAGCGGGGAGCTCCTACGAGCAGTACTTC. Protein sequence: CASSLAGSSYEQYF.

The chain uses TRBV18 and TRBJ1-1, with TRBD1 matching 8 bases. With V trimmed by 5 bases and J by 1 base, 18 bases remained unmatched. Germline V gene lookup returns CDR1 KGHSH and CDR2 LQKENI. The CDR3 totals 19 residues. The CDR3 DNA reads as TGTGCCAGCTCAACAAGGCCGACAGGGGCCAAGGTTACGAACACTGAAGCTTTCTTT. Its translation is CASSTRPTGAKVTNTEAFF.

The J gene is TRBJ2-7, the V gene TRBV4-1, with D possibly TRBD1 on 6 matching bases. There are 16 residues in the CDR3. Trimming pared 2 bases from V and 2 bases from J, leaving 16 bases between. The germline CDR1 and CDR2 sequences are MGHRA and YSYEKL. CDR3 DNA: TGCGCCAGCAGCCAACACCACAGGGTACCGGCCTACGAGCAGTACTTC. Translating gives CASSQHHRVPAYEQYF.

The chain combines TRBV5-6 with TRBJ2-5; 7 bases agree with TRBD2. The CDR3 is 14 amino acids. Looked up from germline, CDR1 is SGHDT and CDR2 is YYEEEE. With V trimmed by 5 bases and J by 5 bases, 9 bases remained unmatched. CDR3 nucleotides: TGTGCCAGCAGAAGACGGGGAGGGGCGGAGACCCAGTACTTC. This codes for CASRRRGGAETQYF. The whole variable domain, remainder taken from reference TRBV5-6 and TRBJ2-5, is DAGVTQSPTHLIKTRGQQVTLRCSPKSGHDTVSWYQQALGQGPQFIFQYYEEEERQRGNFPDRFSGHQFPNYSSELNVNALLLGDSALYLCASRRRGGAETQYFGPGTRLLVL.

The genes are TRBV25-1 and TRBJ2-5; a possible D gene is TRBD2 (5 bases). The germline V and J ends were trimmed by 3 bases and 3 bases, with 8 bases remaining between them. The length of the CDR3 is 13 residues. In germline, CDR1 is MGHDK, CDR2 SYGVNS. The CDR3 sequence: CASSDSGKETQYF. DNA of the CDR3: TGTGCCAGCAGTGATTCCGGGAAAGAGACCCAGTACTTC.

In its sample, this clone was seen a few times. J is TRBJ1-4 and V is TRBV19; D might be TRBD1 (6 bases). The CDR3 covers 15 residues. Germline CDR1 reads LNHDA; CDR2 reads SQIVND (reference sequence). With 7 bases removed from V and 3 bases from J, the gap between germline ends came to 15 bases. The CDR3 sequence is CASKGGLVANEKLFF. The DNA of the CDR3 is TGTGCCAGTAAGGGGGGGCTCGTGGCTAATGAAAAACTGTTTTTT.

The chain links TRBV20-1 to TRBJ1-2; TRBD1 is a possible D gene (5 bases). The V gene lost 4 bases and the J gene lost 8 bases, with 11 bases spanning the gap. Looked up from germline, CDR1 is DFQATT and CDR2 is SNEGSKA (reference sequence). The CDR3 contains 11 residues. The CDR3: CSAIRGSGYTF. The CDR3 DNA follows: TGCAGTGCTATCCGGGGGAGCGGCTACACCTTC.